A single sample is the source of the 11 T cell receptor beta chains below, sequenced in a study of T cells in localized non-small cell lung cancer. Sequencing was performed with immunoSEQ multiplex PCR; in TCRdb, only in-frame clones are kept and a portion is missing. The data hold tens of thousands of clones, with around 84% observed a single time. The source was peripheral blood, collected before any cancer treatment. These receptors were taken from a female donor of 60 years or more with stage I lung adenocarcinoma.

The chain has TRBV27 and TRBJ1-5; possibly TRBD1 for D (6 bases). The CDR3 is made up of 15 amino acids. V lost 2 bases and J lost 5, with 13 bases in between. Germline CDR1 MNHEY, CDR2 SMNVEV (reference sequence). The DNA of the CDR3 is TGTGCCAGCAGTTTAGACCCGACAGGCTATCAGCCCCAGCATTTT. Its translation: CASSLDPTGYQPQHF.

This chain uses TRBV4-1 with TRBJ1-1; D unclear. V lost 4 bases and J 4 bases, leaving 16 bases between the germline ends. The CDR3 extends over 15 amino acids. Looked up from germline, CDR1 is MGHRA and CDR2 is YSYEKL. CDR3 loop: CASSLRENRVTEAFF. Here the CDR3 DNA reads TGCGCCAGCAGCCTTAGAGAGAATCGGGTCACTGAAGCTTTCTTT.

The CDR3 is CASSQKTSGQSSYEQYF. CDR3 nucleotides: TGTGCCAGCAGCCAGAAGACTAGCGGCCAGAGCTCCTACGAGCAGTACTTC. The chain couples TRBV4-2 to TRBJ2-7; 9 positions match TRBD2. The CDR3 is 17 amino acids. The J segment lost 0 bases and the V segment lost 3 bases, leaving 9 bases of the junction unmatched. Germline CDR1 reads LGHNA; CDR2 reads YNFKEQ.

The chain recombines TRBV19 with TRBJ1-2, with D unclear. This CDR3 is 15 amino acids long. Trimming removed 9 bases at V and 4 bases at J, with 21 bases between. Germline lookup yields CDR1 LNHDA and CDR2 SQIVND (reference sequence). CDR3 sequence: CASQKEGRGAYGYTF. The CDR3 DNA sequence: TGTGCCAGCCAGAAGGAAGGACGAGGAGCCTATGGCTACACCTTC.

The chain has TRBV27 and TRBJ2-1; 12 bases agree with TRBD1. V lost 4 bases, J lost 8 bases, and 6 bases stayed unmatched. From germline, CDR1 is MNHEY and CDR2 SMNVEV (reference sequence). The CDR3 is 15 residues long. The CDR3 loop reads CASSSAGTGGDEQFF. The DNA of the CDR3 is TGTGCCAGCAGTTCCGCCGGGACAGGGGGCGATGAGCAGTTCTTC.

The chain couples TRBV2 to TRBJ1-2; D is ambiguous. The CDR3 consists of 13 residues. The V end lost 7 bases, the J end lost 5 bases, and 14 bases lay between the germline ends. CDR1 SNHLY and CDR2 FYNNEI come from the germline V gene. The CDR3 here is CASTPDGLYGYTF. The DNA for the CDR3 is TGTGCCAGCACACCGGACGGATTATATGGCTACACCTTC. The full variable domain, in which reference TRBV2 and TRBJ1-2 provide the parts outside the CDR3, is EPEVTQTPSHQVTQMGQEVILRCVPISNHLYFYWYRQILGQKVEFLVSFYNNEISEKSEIFDDQFSVERPDGSNFTLKIRSTKLEDSAMYFCASTPDGLYGYTFGSGTRLTVV.

The chain employs TRBV19 and TRBJ2-3; D gene uncertain. Trimming pared 3 bases from V and 3 bases from J, leaving 7 bases between. Germline CDR1 and CDR2: LNHDA and SQIVND (reference sequence). CDR3 size: 13 residues. CDR3 nucleotides: TGTGCCAGTAGTATCGGTTATACAGATACGCAGTATTTT. Amino acid sequence: CASSIGYTDTQYF.

This clone was detected once. V gene TRBV7-8 combines with J gene TRBJ1-1; D might be TRBD1 (5 bases). This CDR3 contains 10 residues. CDR1 SGHVS and CDR2 FQNEAQ come from the germline V gene. Trimming left V 6 bases short and J 10 bases short, with 9 bases between. The CDR3 bases are TGTGCCAGCAGGGGGCTAGTAGCTTTCTTT. Its protein is CASRGLVAFF.

The chain uses TRBV5-1 and TRBJ2-3, with 9 bases fitting TRBD2. There are 15 residues in the CDR3. With 7 bases clipped from V and 7 bases from J, the junction kept 13 bases outside the gene matches. Germline-derived CDR1 and CDR2 are SGHRS and YFSETQ. The CDR3 coding sequence is TGCGCCAGCCGACGATTAGCGGGAGTTCGGAATACGCAGTATTTT. Residues: CASRRLAGVRNTQYF.

The rearrangement links TRBV28 to TRBJ1-4; no firm D call. Germline values: CDR1 MDHEN, CDR2 SYDVKM. The CDR3 has 15 residues. V dropped 6 bases and J dropped 1 base, with 12 bases sitting between them. CDR3 DNA sequence: TGTGCCAGCAGAAATCGAATTGGAACTAATGAAAAACTGTTTTTT. It specifies CASRNRIGTNEKLFF.

This clone was seen once. V is TRBV5-1 and J is TRBJ2-7; 12 bases fit TRBD2. Germline lookup yields CDR1 SGHRS and CDR2 YFSETQ. This CDR3 is built from 17 residues. V was clipped by 4 bases and J by 4 bases; unmatched bases: 12. CDR3 region: CASSTGLAGPTLYEQYF. The CDR3 DNA reads TGCGCCAGCAGCACCGGACTAGCGGGGCCGACACTTTACGAGCAGTACTTC.